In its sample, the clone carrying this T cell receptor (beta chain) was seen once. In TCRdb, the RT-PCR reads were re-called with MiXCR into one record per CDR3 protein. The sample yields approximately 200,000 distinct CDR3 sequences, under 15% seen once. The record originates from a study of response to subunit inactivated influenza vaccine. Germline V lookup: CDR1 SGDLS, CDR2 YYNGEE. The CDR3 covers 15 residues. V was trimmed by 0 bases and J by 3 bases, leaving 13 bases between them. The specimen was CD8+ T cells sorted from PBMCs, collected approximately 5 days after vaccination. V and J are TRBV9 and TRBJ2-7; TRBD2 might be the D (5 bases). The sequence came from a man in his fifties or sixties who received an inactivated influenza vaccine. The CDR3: CASSVGISENYEQYF. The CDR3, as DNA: TGTGCCAGCAGCGTAGGGATTAGCGAGAACTACGAGCAGTACTTC.